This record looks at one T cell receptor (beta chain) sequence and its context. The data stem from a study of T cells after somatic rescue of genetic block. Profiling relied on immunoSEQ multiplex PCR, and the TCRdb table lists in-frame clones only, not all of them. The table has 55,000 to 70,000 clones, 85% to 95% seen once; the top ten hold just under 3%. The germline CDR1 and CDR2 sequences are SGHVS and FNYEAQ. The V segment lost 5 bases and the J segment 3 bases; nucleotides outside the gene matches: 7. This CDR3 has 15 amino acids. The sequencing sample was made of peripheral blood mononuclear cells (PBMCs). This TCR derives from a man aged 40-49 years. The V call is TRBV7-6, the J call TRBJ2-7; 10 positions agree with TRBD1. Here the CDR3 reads CASSPGTGVFYEQYF. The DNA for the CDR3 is TGTGCCAGCAGCCCGGGGACAGGGGTGTTCTACGAGCAGTACTTC.